One and the same sample provided the 21 T cell receptor beta chains below, sequenced in a study of CD8 T cells in Susac syndrome. Roughly 0.45 to 1 ug RNA was reverse transcribed with random hexamers. Using its own MiXCR run on the immunoSEQ multiplex PCR reads, TCRdb lists one record per CDR3 protein. The sample gives some 300,000 distinct CDR3 sequences, 70% to 90% of which show up once; 0.11% is in the top ten. The source material was CD8+ T cells from PBMCs. The origin of the receptors is a human donor with multiple sclerosis.

This clonotype was seen a few times. The chain combines TRBV27 with TRBJ2-7; D gene uncertain. V lost 1 base and J 1 base, leaving 14 bases between the germline ends. The germline V gene has CDR1 MNHEY and CDR2 SMNVEV (reference sequence). There are 16 residues in the CDR3. Here the CDR3 reads CASSLYPGQRSYEQYF. The CDR3 nucleotides read TGTGCCAGCAGTTTATACCCCGGGCAGAGGTCCTACGAGCAGTACTTC.

This chain joins TRBV7-9 and TRBJ2-7; 7 nucleotides align to TRBD2. CDR1 and CDR2 from the germline V gene are SEHNR and FQNEAQ (reference sequence). The CDR3 has 15 amino acids. V was pared by 8 bases and J by 5 bases, with 15 bases of the junction left unmatched. This CDR3 is CASGGRGSGTDEQYF. CDR3 DNA sequence: TGTGCCAGCGGGGGTCGGGGGAGCGGGACGGACGAGCAGTACTTC.

This rearrangement joins TRBV28 to TRBJ2-5, with TRBD1 as a possible D gene (6 bases). The V end lost 10 bases, the J end lost 7 bases, and 16 bases lay between the germline ends. Looked up from germline, CDR1 is MDHEN and CDR2 is SYDVKM. This CDR3 contains 12 residues. The chain's CDR3 is CATLGQLTTQYF. The CDR3 DNA reads TGTGCCACCTTAGGACAGCTTACGACCCAGTACTTC.

Concerning this clonotype: A junction end diverges from the germline sequence, so it may reflect a read error. The chain is built from TRBV6-5 and TRBJ2-7; D is undetermined. The CDR3 is 14 residues long. The germline V gene has CDR1 MNHEY and CDR2 SVGAGI. CDR3 nucleotide sequence: TGTACCAGCAGTTACTCACCAGAGTTCTACGAGCAGTACTTC. Protein: CTSSYSPEFYEQYF.

The rearrangement uses TRBV28 and TRBJ2-1, with 7 bases matching TRBD2. This CDR3 has 16 amino acids. Germline CDR1 and CDR2: MDHEN and SYDVKM. The junction had 9 bases not matched to a gene; V was cut back by 5 bases and J by 2 bases. The CDR3 sequence is CASSPAPSGPYNEQFF. The CDR3 region has the DNA TGTGCCAGCAGTCCCGCCCCTAGCGGTCCCTACAATGAGCAGTTCTTC. Using reference TRBV28 and TRBJ2-1 for the parts outside the CDR3, the full variable domain is DVKVTQSSRYLVKRTGEKVFLECVQDMDHENMFWYRQDPGLGLRLIYFSYDVKMKEKGDIPEGYSVSREKKERFSLILESASTNQTSMYLCASSPAPSGPYNEQFFGPGTRLTVL.

This clonotype was seen just once. The rearrangement joins TRBV27 to TRBJ1-1; D unclear. The CDR3 has 15 residues. The ends were cut back, 5 bases at V and 0 bases at J, with 13 bases in the middle. Germline V CDR1 and CDR2: MNHEY, SMNVEV (reference sequence). As DNA, the CDR3 is TGTGCCAGCAGTAAGATTGGCGGAATGAACACTGAAGCTTTCTTT. Translating it yields CASSKIGGMNTEAFF.

The chain employs TRBV9 and TRBJ1-2; TRBD1 might be the D (5 bases). The CDR3 runs to 16 residues. V dropped 0 bases and J dropped 8 bases, with 20 bases sitting between them. Germline-derived CDR1 and CDR2 are SGDLS and YYNGEE. The CDR3, as DNA: TGTGCCAGCAGCGTAGAGGTAACGGGGGGGAGGCGAGGCTACACCTTC. Translation: CASSVEVTGGRRGYTF.

The J gene is TRBJ2-1, the V gene TRBV2; tentative D call: TRBD2 (6 bases). Germline CDR1 SNHLY, CDR2 FYNNEI. The CDR3 sequence is 15 residues long. Trimming took 8 bases from V and 6 from J, leaving 20 bases between them. CDR3 bases: TGTGCCAGCTTCCCGAGCAGGACTACCACCAATGAGCAGTTCTTC. Protein sequence: CASFPSRTTTNEQFF. Combining the CDR3 with reference TRBV2 and TRBJ2-1 gives the whole variable domain EPEVTQTPSHQVTQMGQEVILRCVPISNHLYFYWYRQILGQKVEFLVSFYNNEISEKSEIFDDQFSVERPDGSNFTLKIRSTKLEDSAMYFCASFPSRTTTNEQFFGPGTRLTVL.

The chain uses TRBV5-5 and TRBJ2-3, with 9 nucleotides matching TRBD2. CDR3 length equals 15 residues. Germline CDR1 is SGHKS and CDR2 is YYEKEE (reference sequence). V was clipped by 1 base and J by 4 bases; unmatched bases: 4. The CDR3 sequence is CASSLRGLAPDTQYF. The CDR3 region has the DNA TGTGCCAGCAGCTTGAGGGGACTAGCACCAGATACGCAGTATTTT.

The chain is built from TRBV7-7 and TRBJ2-2, with TRBD2 matching over 8 bases. Per the germline V gene, CDR1 is SSHAT and CDR2 is FNYEAQ (reference sequence). The V segment lost 11 bases and the J segment 5 bases; nucleotides outside the gene matches: 4. The CDR3 is made up of 12 amino acids. As DNA, the CDR3 is TGTGCCGCCAGCGGGGGAACCGGGGAGCTGTTTTTT. This gives the protein CAASGGTGELFF.

The chain combines TRBV28 with TRBJ2-5; D unclear. Germline loops: CDR1 MDHEN, CDR2 SYDVKM. There are 11 residues in the CDR3. Trimming stripped 7 bases from V and 6 bases from J, with 9 bases between. CDR3 region: CASIGSKTQYF. The CDR3 bases are TGTGCCAGCATTGGTTCGAAGACCCAGTACTTC. Combining the CDR3 with reference TRBV28 and TRBJ2-5 gives the whole variable domain DVKVTQSSRYLVKRTGEKVFLECVQDMDHENMFWYRQDPGLGLRLIYFSYDVKMKEKGDIPEGYSVSREKKERFSLILESASTNQTSMYLCASIGSKTQYFGPGTRLLVL.

This chain uses TRBV10-1 with TRBJ2-7, with D possibly TRBD1 on 6 matching bases. Germline CDR1 reads WNHNN; CDR2 reads SYGVQD (reference sequence). CDR3 length: 15 residues. Between the trimmed V and J ends, which lost 3 bases and 5 bases, there was a span of 17 bases. The CDR3 protein is CASSDGNTGIDEQYF. The CDR3 coding sequence is TGCGCCAGCAGTGATGGAAATACAGGGATCGACGAGCAGTACTTC.

CDR3 DNA sequence: TGTGCCAGCAGCCTCCCGCGAGACTTGGGCACTGAAGCTTTCTTT. Translated, it gives CASSLPRDLGTEAFF. The V and J genes are TRBV12-3 or TRBV12-4 and TRBJ1-1; no clear D gene. The V end was cut by 6 bases, the J end by 4 bases, with 18 bases between. The CDR3 consists of 15 residues.

The rearrangement links TRBV3-1 to TRBJ2-1; 11 nucleotides agree with TRBD2. Germline V gene sequence: CDR1 LGHDT, CDR2 YNNKEL (reference sequence). CDR3 size: 15 residues. After removal of 0 bases from V and 7 bases from J, the junction contained 2 bases not matched to a gene. CDR3 in amino acids: CASSQDSSGGNEQFF. The CDR3 region has the DNA TGTGCCAGCAGCCAAGACTCTAGCGGGGGGAATGAGCAGTTCTTC.

The chain is built from TRBV6-1 and TRBJ2-7; TRBD2 matches at 8 bases. CDR1 is MNHNS, CDR2 SASEGT, per germline. There are 16 residues in the CDR3. Trimming took 10 bases from V and 4 from J; bases not matched to a gene: 18. DNA for the CDR3: TGTGCCACCCAGAGTCGAGGGTTAGCGGGAATTTACGAGCAGTACTTC. This encodes CATQSRGLAGIYEQYF.

This clonotype was counted a single time. The chain is built from TRBV19 and TRBJ2-7, with 8 nucleotides matching TRBD2. With 3 bases clipped from V and 2 bases from J, the junction kept 12 bases outside the gene matches. CDR1 and CDR2 from the germline V gene are LNHDA and SQIVND (reference sequence). There are 17 residues in the CDR3. CDR3 region: CASSMIWTSRGTYEQYF. CDR3 nucleotides: TGTGCCAGTAGTATGATTTGGACTAGCCGGGGTACCTACGAGCAGTACTTC.

V gene TRBV10-3 combines with J gene TRBJ2-7; 9 positions match TRBD2. Germline V lookup: CDR1 ENHRY, CDR2 SYGVKD. J lost 1 base, V lost 10 bases, and 5 bases had no gene match. The CDR3 sequence is 13 residues long. The CDR3 reads CATLAGRSYEQYF. Here the CDR3 DNA reads TGTGCCACCCTAGCGGGAAGATCCTACGAGCAGTACTTC.

The chain employs TRBV11-2 and TRBJ2-7, with a possible D match to TRBD2 (6 bases). From germline, CDR1 is SGHAT and CDR2 FQNNGV. V lost 5 bases, J lost 3 bases, and 17 bases lay in between. The CDR3 is 15 amino acids. CDR3 in DNA: TGTGCCAGCAGCCCCGGTGATAGCGGTTTCTACGAGCAGTACTTC. Translated, it gives CASSPGDSGFYEQYF.

This chain joins TRBV13 and TRBJ2-1; 13 bases agree with TRBD2. The CDR3 loop spans 17 amino acids. V lost 6 bases and J lost 9; bases outside the gene matches: 14. Per germline, CDR1 PRHDT and CDR2 FYEKMQ (reference sequence). The CDR3 nucleotides read TGTGCCAGCAGTCCTACCGGGACTAGCGGGAAATTCAGTGAGCAGTTCTTC. Translating gives CASSPTGTSGKFSEQFF.

The chain couples TRBV9 to TRBJ2-5, with TRBD2 matching over 7 bases. V was pared by 2 bases and J by 5 bases, with 3 bases of the junction left unmatched. Germline V lookup: CDR1 SGDLS, CDR2 YYNGEE. This CDR3 spans 13 amino acids. The CDR3 region is CASSVEAGETQYF. In DNA, the CDR3 is TGTGCCAGCAGCGTCGAAGCGGGGGAGACCCAGTACTTC.

This chain links TRBV29-1 with TRBJ1-1; D is perhaps TRBD1 (5 bases). Between the trimmed V and J ends, which lost 1 base and 6 bases, there was a span of 15 bases. This CDR3 has 14 residues. Germline-derived CDR1 and CDR2 are SQVTM and ANQGSEA. The CDR3 DNA reads TGCAGCGTTGAAGGTTCCGAGGAACAGGCTGAAGCTTTCTTT. It specifies CSVEGSEEQAEAFF.